This T cell receptor beta chain was identified in a study of graft-versus-host responses after intestinal transplantation. In the case of this clone: Its target is not known.

Germline CDR1 and CDR2: MNHEY and SMNVEV (reference sequence). CDR3 length equals 19 residues. V trimming: 3 bases; J trimming: 2 bases; junction bases outside the gene matches: 10. Findings of the study overall: GvH clones were found in recipient marrow; some appeared first in ileum or blood.

This table comes from immunoSEQ multiplex PCR, and its TCRdb copy is limited to in-frame clones, with some not included. The sample includes around 120,000 clones, roughly 95% seen only once; the top ten take 3% to 3.5%. The chain is built from TRBV27 and TRBJ2-6; TRBD1 matches 10 bases. This TCR came from a human donor who received an intestinal transplant. Sequencing used unstimulated CD8+ T cells sorted from spleen or lymph node cells, obtained before intestinal transplant. CDR3 region: CASSFGGTGVFAGANVLTF. In nucleotides, the CDR3 is TGTGCCAGCAGTTTCGGAGGGACAGGGGTGTTCGCTGGGGCCAACGTCCTGACTTTC.